Below are 18 T cell receptor beta chains sequenced from a single sample in a study of pediatric ulcerative colitis. Clones were sequenced by immunoSEQ multiplex PCR, and TCRdb holds only the in-frame ones, with some missing. This table has tens of thousands of clones, 78% appearing once. During colonoscopy, one to two rectal pinch biopsies were collected. Sequencing was done on a sample of gut tissue. The receptors come from a girl aged 5-17 years with moderate ulcerative colitis.

The chain links TRBV5-4 to TRBJ2-7, with 8 bases aligning to TRBD2. CDR3 length: 14 residues. Per germline, CDR1 SGHNT and CDR2 YYREEE (reference sequence). J was trimmed by 0 bases and V by 3 bases; bases with no gene match: 2. The CDR3 DNA sequence: TGTGCCAGCAGCTACGGGACTAGCTCCTACGAGCAGTACTTC. Translating it yields CASSYGTSSYEQYF.

This rearrangement joins TRBV28 to TRBJ2-3; D remains unclear. The CDR3 consists of 14 residues. Germline CDR1 MDHEN, CDR2 SYDVKM. Trimming took off 3 bases at V and 2 bases at J, with 9 bases between the two ends. The CDR3 nucleotides read TGTGCCAGCAGTTTTGAACGAGTCACAGATACGCAGTATTTT. Its protein is CASSFERVTDTQYF. Using reference TRBV28 and TRBJ2-3 for the parts outside the CDR3, the full variable domain is DVKVTQSSRYLVKRTGEKVFLECVQDMDHENMFWYRQDPGLGLRLIYFSYDVKMKEKGDIPEGYSVSREKKERFSLILESASTNQTSMYLCASSFERVTDTQYFGPGTRLTVL.

This clone qualifies as medium-sized (0.01 to 0.1%). V usage is TRBV5-8 and J usage is TRBJ2-7; tentative D call: TRBD1 (6 bases). V dropped 7 bases and J dropped 3 bases, with 11 bases sitting between them. The CDR3 extends over 12 amino acids. Looked up from germline, CDR1 is SGHTS and CDR2 is YDEGEE. The CDR3 sequence: CASGQPHYEQYF. CDR3 bases: TGTGCCAGCGGACAGCCACACTACGAGCAGTACTTC.

The V and J genes are TRBV29-1 and TRBJ2-7; 12 bases are shared with TRBD2. This CDR3 is 16 amino acids long. CDR1 SQVTM and CDR2 ANQGSEA come from the germline V gene. V gave up 0 bases and J gave up 2 bases; unmatched junction bases: 5. CDR3 nucleotide sequence: TGCAGCGTTGAAGAAGAGACTAGCGGGGGAACCTACGAGCAGTACTTC. This encodes CSVEEETSGGTYEQYF.

The CDR3 sequence: CASSSLTSLLTDTQYF. The CDR3 DNA reads as TGTGCCAGCAGTTCATTAACTAGCCTACTCACAGATACGCAGTATTTT. The genes are TRBV28 and TRBJ2-3; a possible D gene is TRBD2 (6 bases). The germline gives CDR1 MDHEN, CDR2 SYDVKM. The CDR3 sequence is 16 residues long. Trimming shortened V by 4 bases and J by 2 bases, and 16 bases separated the two germline ends.

The gene calls are TRBV6-1 and TRBJ1-2; D gene uncertain. The CDR3 contains 16 residues. Germline values: CDR1 MNHNS, CDR2 SASEGT. The V end was cut by 2 bases, the J end by 7 bases, with 20 bases between. The CDR3 loop is CASSELVGVSVFGYTF. The DNA for the CDR3 is TGTGCCAGCAGTGAATTGGTCGGGGTCTCGGTTTTTGGCTACACCTTC.

The rearrangement joins TRBV5-5 to TRBJ2-7; no clear D. This CDR3 comprises 12 residues. Trimming took 2 bases from V and 2 from J, leaving 5 bases between them. Germline V gene lookup returns CDR1 SGHKS and CDR2 YYEKEE (reference sequence). CDR3 coding DNA: TGTGCCAGCAGCTTCTCTACCTACGAGCAGTACTTC. This translates into CASSFSTYEQYF.

This clone showed up just once. The chain has TRBV7-6 and TRBJ2-1; unclear D gene. Germline V gene data show CDR1 as SGHVS and CDR2 as FNYEAQ. V was cut by 2 bases and J by 8 bases, with 13 bases left in between. This CDR3 comprises 14 residues. CDR3: CASSLTPPFHEQFF. The DNA of the CDR3 is TGTGCCAGCAGCTTAACCCCCCCGTTCCATGAGCAGTTCTTC.

The chain uses TRBV5-1 and TRBJ2-3, with 12 bases matching TRBD1. The CDR3 runs to 19 residues. Germline CDR1 reads SGHRS; CDR2 reads YFSETQ. Germline trimming cut 4 bases from V and 0 bases from J; bases unmatched to any gene: 12. In DNA, the CDR3 is TGCGCCAGCAGCGCCGGATACGGGACAGGGGGCGCTAGCACAGATACGCAGTATTTT. Amino acids: CASSAGYGTGGASTDTQYF. Variable domain in full (rest from reference TRBV5-1 and TRBJ2-3): KAGVTQTPRYLIKTRGQQVTLSCSPISGHRSVSWYQQTPGQGLQFLFEYFSETQRNKGNFPGRFSGRQFSNSRSEMNVSTLELGDSALYLCASSAGYGTGGASTDTQYFGPGTRLTVL.

The chain recombines TRBV4-1 with TRBJ1-1, with a tentative D call TRBD1 (5 bases). V lost 2 bases and J lost 1, with 14 bases in between. This CDR3 spans 16 amino acids. The germline gives CDR1 MGHRA, CDR2 YSYEKL. CDR3 bases: TGCGCCAGCAGCCAATCCCCCATTCAGGGGAACACTGAAGCTTTCTTT. Its translation: CASSQSPIQGNTEAFF.

The chain recombines TRBV4-1 with TRBJ1-1, with D perhaps matching TRBD1 (5 bases). Trimming took off 1 base at V and 0 bases at J, with 18 bases between the two ends. Germline-derived CDR1 and CDR2 are MGHRA and YSYEKL. This CDR3 is built from 18 residues. As DNA, the CDR3 is TGCGCCAGCAGCCAAGTCTTTCCCCCGGGGCGGATGAACACTGAAGCTTTCTTT. Translating it yields CASSQVFPPGRMNTEAFF.

The V call is TRBV2, the J call TRBJ1-2, with a possible D match to TRBD1 (6 bases). This CDR3 spans 14 amino acids. Germline CDR1 is SNHLY and CDR2 is FYNNEI. The germline V and J ends were trimmed by 3 bases and 2 bases, with 10 bases remaining between them. CDR3 DNA: TGTGCCAGCAGTGACGGGGGGGGCAACTATGGCTACACCTTC. The encoded protein is CASSDGGGNYGYTF.

The chain is built from TRBV7-8 and TRBJ2-3; D unresolved. V lost 1 base, J lost 2 bases, and 13 bases lay in between. Germline CDR1 is SGHVS and CDR2 is FQNEAQ. This CDR3 has 16 amino acids. CDR3 protein: CASSLGRRPSTDTQYF. As DNA, the CDR3 is TGTGCCAGCAGCTTAGGCAGACGCCCCTCCACAGATACGCAGTATTTT. Complete variable domain (other parts from reference TRBV7-8 and TRBJ2-3): GAGVSQSPRYKVAKRGQDVALRCDPISGHVSLFWYQQALGQGPEFLTYFQNEAQLDKSGLPSDRFFAERPEGSVSTLKIQRTQQEDSAVYLCASSLGRRPSTDTQYFGPGTRLTVL.

The CDR3 DNA is TGTGCCAGCAGCTCGTACAGAATCTCTGGGGCCAACGTCCTGACTTTC. Translating it yields CASSSYRISGANVLTF. This rearrangement joins TRBV5-6 to TRBJ2-6, with no clear D. The CDR3 consists of 16 residues. Per the germline V gene, CDR1 is SGHDT and CDR2 is YYEEEE. V was cut by 3 bases and J by 0 bases, with 10 bases left in between.

This chain joins TRBV28 and TRBJ2-1; weak D call: TRBD2 (6 bases). Germline CDR1 MDHEN, CDR2 SYDVKM. V lost 3 bases and J lost 0, with 15 bases in between. The CDR3 is made up of 17 amino acids. The CDR3 nucleotides are TGTGCCAGCAGTTTTACGGCGGGGCGGGACTCCTACAATGAGCAGTTCTTC. Its protein product is CASSFTAGRDSYNEQFF.

The chain links TRBV6-6 to TRBJ1-1; D unresolved. The CDR3 runs to 13 residues. In germline, CDR1 is MNHNY, CDR2 SVGAGI (reference sequence). V gave up 1 base and J gave up 7 bases, with 10 bases separating them. In DNA, the CDR3 is TGTGCCAGCAGTTACTATGGACCTAGTGAAGCTTTCTTT. This encodes CASSYYGPSEAFF.

The rearrangement uses TRBV28 and TRBJ2-6; D possibly uses TRBD1 or TRBD2 (6 bases each). CDR3 length: 16 amino acids. Germline V gives CDR1 MDHEN, CDR2 SYDVKM. Trimming removed 3 bases at V and 2 bases at J, with 11 bases between. The CDR3, as DNA: TGTGCCAGCAGTTTCGATAGGGGGGCTGGGGCCAACGTCCTGACTTTC. It encodes CASSFDRGAGANVLTF.

In DNA form, the CDR3 reads TGTGCCAGCACCCCCTGGGGGGGACAGGGACAATACGAGCAGTACTTC. This translates into CASTPWGGQGQYEQYF. The chain is built from TRBV5-4 and TRBJ2-7, with TRBD1 identical over 9 bases. CDR3 length equals 16 residues. Germline V lookup: CDR1 SGHNT, CDR2 YYREEE (reference sequence). J was trimmed by 4 bases and V by 6 bases; bases with no gene match: 14.